The 6 T cell receptor beta chains below all came from one sample that was sequenced in a study of blood T cells in healthy people across ages. A sample-barcoded 5' primer and a J-beta primer mix were used in a second PCR of about 7 to 12 cycles. TCRdb re-called the 5' RACE reads through MiXCR, storing one row per CDR3 protein. Of roughly 680,000 distinct CDR3 sequences in the sample, about 51% were seen once. The sequencing input was blood. The receptors were gathered from a woman over 75 in good health.

This clonotype was seen ten or more times. The CDR3 here is CASSQSGNRLLYNEQFF. CDR3 nucleotides: TGTGCCAGCAGCCAATCGGGCAACAGGTTGCTCTACAATGAGCAGTTCTTC. The chain combines TRBV7-3 with TRBJ2-1; TRBD1 is a possible D gene (5 bases). V was shortened by 5 bases and J by 3 bases, with 20 bases between the two germline ends. The germline gives CDR1 SGHTA, CDR2 FQGTGA. This CDR3 has 17 amino acids.

V gene TRBV29-1 combines with J gene TRBJ2-3; 10 bases are shared with TRBD2. V trimming: 6 bases; J trimming: 2 bases; junction bases outside the gene matches: 5. Germline CDR1 reads SQVTM; CDR2 reads ANQGSEA. CDR3 length equals 14 residues. CDR3 protein: CSVFTSGVTDTQYF. The CDR3 region has the DNA TGCAGCGTCTTCACTAGCGGGGTCACAGATACGCAGTATTTT.

The chain employs TRBV4-2 and TRBJ2-5, with 7 bases lining up with TRBD2. CDR3 length: 18 residues. Germline V gene sequence: CDR1 LGHNA, CDR2 YNFKEQ. Trimming removed 1 base from V and 11 bases from J; junction bases left unmatched: 22. The CDR3 protein is CASSQGGLGFSATKEQYF. CDR3 DNA sequence: TGTGCCAGCAGCCAAGGCGGACTAGGGTTCTCGGCTACGAAAGAGCAGTACTTC.

The rearrangement links TRBV15 to TRBJ2-1; a weak D match, TRBD2 (5 bases). Germline V lookup: CDR1 LNHNV, CDR2 YYDKDF (reference sequence). Trimming pared 2 bases from V and 6 bases from J, leaving 5 bases between. The CDR3 extends over 12 amino acids. The CDR3 spells CATSRTSNEQFF. CDR3 DNA sequence: TGTGCCACCAGCAGAACTAGCAATGAGCAGTTCTTC.

The chain carries TRBV12-3 or TRBV12-4 and TRBJ2-7; D gene unclear. V was cut by 3 bases and J by 6 bases, with 9 bases left in between. The CDR3 consists of 12 residues. CDR3 sequence reads: CASSFNPIEQYF. The CDR3 DNA follows: TGTGCCAGCAGTTTCAACCCGATCGAGCAGTACTTC.

This clonotype was seen many times. V gene TRBV6-2 or TRBV6-3 combines with J gene TRBJ2-5; maybe TRBD1 (6 bases). In germline, CDR1 is MNHEY, CDR2 SVGEGT. Trimming stripped 6 bases from V and 1 base from J, with 12 bases between. The CDR3 consists of 14 residues. CDR3 sequence: CASRFRDTQETQYF. The CDR3 coding sequence is TGTGCCAGCAGATTCCGGGACACCCAAGAGACCCAGTACTTC.